The entry below gives a single TCR beta chain sequence along with its context. The data were produced by immunoSEQ multiplex PCR, yet TCRdb's version contains in-frame clones alone and is incomplete. The sample has 200,000 to 250,000 clones, around 86% seen once. The data belong to a study of blood T cell repertoires in COVID-19. Unmatched junction bases numbered 9, after V lost 6 bases and J lost 5 bases. The CDR3 totals 13 residues. From germline, CDR1 is SQVTM and CDR2 ANQGSEA. This TCR came from a woman older than 75 with COVID-19, enrolled during active disease. Input material: peripheral blood. The chain joins TRBV29-1 to TRBJ1-1; 7 nucleotides match TRBD1. The CDR3 nucleotides are TGCAGCGTAGGGAAATCCAGGGGGACTGAAGCTTTCTTT. Translation gives CSVGKSRGTEAFF. Combining the CDR3 with reference TRBV29-1 and TRBJ1-1 gives the whole variable domain SAVISQKPSRDICQRGTSLTIQCQVDSQVTMMFWYRQQPGQSLTLIATANQGSEATYESGFVIDKFPISRPNLTFSTLTVSNMSPEDSSIYLCSVGKSRGTEAFFGQGTRLTVV.